What follows are 17 T cell receptor beta chains derived from one specimen sequenced in a study of blood T cell repertoires in COVID-19. Libraries were prepared by immunoSEQ multiplex PCR; TCRdb keeps only in-frame clonotypes and omits some of them. The sample consists of hundreds of thousands of clones, approximately 90% of them appearing once. The sequencing sample was made of peripheral blood. These receptors all stem from a woman in her twenties or thirties with acute or convalescent COVID-19.

This rearrangement joins TRBV9 to TRBJ2-3, with a tentative D call TRBD2 (7 bases). Germline V gene lookup returns CDR1 SGDLS and CDR2 YYNGEE. The CDR3 totals 16 residues. Trimming cost V 0 bases and J 3 bases, with 14 bases left between them. CDR3 region: CASSVVWGGPTDTQYF. The DNA for the CDR3 is TGTGCCAGCAGCGTAGTTTGGGGGGGGCCTACAGATACGCAGTATTTT.

The rearrangement links TRBV19 to TRBJ2-4; D call uncertain. V lost 0 bases and J lost 0, with 6 bases in between. Germline values: CDR1 LNHDA, CDR2 SQIVND (reference sequence). CDR3 length: 15 residues. The CDR3 region has the DNA TGTGCCAGTAGTATAGACAGTCTAGCCAAAAACATTCAGTACTTC. Amino acid sequence: CASSIDSLAKNIQYF.

This clone appeared once. The chain combines TRBV30 with TRBJ1-6, with D possibly being TRBD1 (5 bases). V lost 4 bases to trimming and J lost 7 bases, with 17 bases between them. Germline CDR1 and CDR2: GTSNPN and SVGIG (reference sequence). There are 15 residues in the CDR3. CDR3 nucleotides: TGTGCCTGGACCCGGGGGGGGATGGGGAATTCACCCCTCCACTTT. Amino acid sequence: CAWTRGGMGNSPLHF.

This chain uses TRBV5-6 with TRBJ1-2; 8 nucleotides align to TRBD1. This CDR3 contains 15 residues. Unmatched junction bases numbered 9, after V lost 0 bases and J lost 8 bases. Germline values: CDR1 SGHDT, CDR2 YYEEEE. The CDR3 bases are TGTGCCAGCAGCTTGGTCCGACTCGACAGGGGCGGCTACACCTTC. Translating it yields CASSLVRLDRGGYTF.

A few counts support this clone. J is TRBJ1-5 and V is TRBV19, with 7 bases aligning to TRBD1. Losses at the gene ends were 7 bases for V and 2 bases for J; bases not matched to a gene: 2. The CDR3 is 13 residues long. Germline V gene lookup returns CDR1 LNHDA and CDR2 SQIVND (reference sequence). Here the CDR3 DNA reads TGTGCCAGTAATGGACAGGGCAATCAGCCCCAGCATTTT. Amino acids: CASNGQGNQPQHF.

The chain uses TRBV19 and TRBJ2-2, with a weak D call TRBD2 (6 bases). Germline V lookup: CDR1 LNHDA, CDR2 SQIVND (reference sequence). The V end was cut by 7 bases, the J end by 1 base, with 22 bases between. There are 18 residues in the CDR3. The CDR3 DNA reads as TGTGCCAGTAATAGGCCTCGCGGGGCAAACAAGAACACCGGGGAGCTGTTTTTT. Residues: CASNRPRGANKNTGELFF.

The chain has TRBV24-1 and TRBJ1-1, with 7 bases matching TRBD1. The germline V gene encodes CDR1 KGHDR and CDR2 SFDVKD. V shed 5 bases and J 1 base; nucleotides not matched to a gene: 3. The CDR3 covers 14 residues. DNA of the CDR3: TGTGCCACCAGTGTAGGGGGCGGGAACACTGAAGCTTTCTTT. Protein product: CATSVGGGNTEAFF.

The chain employs TRBV18 and TRBJ1-5, with 8 bases matching TRBD1. Germline-derived CDR1 and CDR2 are KGHSH and LQKENI. J was trimmed by 3 bases and V by 3 bases; bases with no gene match: 4. The CDR3 has 15 residues. This CDR3 is CASSPQQGDNQPQHF. CDR3 coding DNA: TGTGCCAGCTCACCCCAACAGGGGGACAATCAGCCCCAGCATTTT.

J is TRBJ2-1 and V is TRBV19; D might be TRBD1 (6 bases). Trimming pared 2 bases from V and 8 bases from J, leaving 16 bases between. Germline lookup yields CDR1 LNHDA and CDR2 SQIVND (reference sequence). This CDR3 has 15 residues. In nucleotides, the CDR3 is TGTGCCAGTAGTATACCAGGGGTGGGTCTTGATGAGCAGTTCTTC. Its protein product is CASSIPGVGLDEQFF. Based on the CDR3 plus reference TRBV19 and TRBJ2-1, the full variable domain is DGGITQSPKYLFRKEGQNVTLSCEQNLNHDAMYWYRQDPGQGLRLIYYSQIVNDFQKGDIAEGYSVSREKKESFPLTVTSAQKNPTAFYLCASSIPGVGLDEQFFGPGTRLTVL.

V and J are TRBV11-2 and TRBJ2-3, with TRBD2 matching over 7 bases. The CDR3 is 15 residues long. Germline V gene lookup returns CDR1 SGHAT and CDR2 FQNNGV. J was trimmed by 6 bases and V by 1 base; bases with no gene match: 7. CDR3 sequence reads: CASSLGTRVVDTQYF. The CDR3 DNA reads TGTGCCAGCAGCTTAGGGACTAGAGTGGTGGATACGCAGTATTTT.

This chain uses TRBV5-1 with TRBJ1-1; possibly TRBD1 for D (5 bases). The CDR3 extends over 14 amino acids. Germline V gene sequence: CDR1 SGHRS, CDR2 YFSETQ. Trimming pared 4 bases from V and 4 bases from J, leaving 14 bases between. CDR3 in amino acids: CASSLAGVGTEAFF. CDR3 nucleotide sequence: TGCGCCAGCAGCCTAGCGGGGGTCGGCACTGAAGCTTTCTTT.

The CDR3 spells CASSARYQPQHF. The CDR3 DNA reads TGCGCCAGCAGTGCGAGGTATCAGCCCCAGCATTTT. The chain couples TRBV10-2 to TRBJ1-5; D is uncertain. V lost 4 bases and J 5 bases, leaving 6 bases between the germline ends. The CDR3 consists of 12 residues. Germline CDR1 is WSHSY and CDR2 is SAAADI.

This clone was detected once. The chain combines TRBV6-5 with TRBJ2-2; D remains unclear. The length of the CDR3 is 13 residues. V dropped 5 bases and J dropped 6 bases, with 10 bases sitting between them. The germline CDR1 and CDR2 sequences are MNHEY and SVGAGI. The CDR3 bases are TGTGCCAGCAGTCCCCCCTCTGCCGGGGAGCTGTTTTTT. Protein sequence: CASSPPSAGELFF.

This chain connects TRBV7-2 to TRBJ2-3; TRBD2 matches at 13 bases. V dropped 6 bases and J dropped 0; count of bases not matched to a gene: 6. The germline V gene has CDR1 SGHTA and CDR2 FQGNSA. The CDR3 spans 17 residues. CDR3 sequence: CASSTGLAGASTDTQYF. The DNA for the CDR3 is TGTGCCAGCAGTACTGGACTAGCGGGGGCTAGCACAGATACGCAGTATTTT.

The J gene is TRBJ2-2, the V gene TRBV20-1, with D unclear. CDR1 is DFQATT, CDR2 SNEGSKA, per germline (reference sequence). Trimming took off 3 bases at V and 5 bases at J, with 13 bases between the two ends. CDR3 length equals 14 residues. CDR3 nucleotide sequence: TGCAGTGCTAGTGGTGTTTTTAGAACCGGGGAGCTGTTTTTT. Its protein product is CSASGVFRTGELFF.

The chain couples TRBV24-1 to TRBJ2-3, with 7 bases fitting TRBD2. The CDR3 is made up of 14 amino acids. The germline CDR1 and CDR2 sequences are KGHDR and SFDVKD. The V and J ends lost 8 bases and 0 bases, in that order; junction bases with no gene match: 4. CDR3 DNA sequence: TGTGCCACCAAGGGGACTACTAGCACAGATACGCAGTATTTT. It encodes CATKGTTSTDTQYF.

V usage is TRBV28 and J usage is TRBJ2-3; D unclear. Per germline, CDR1 MDHEN and CDR2 SYDVKM. This CDR3 is built from 11 residues. Trimming left V 6 bases short and J 6 bases short, with 7 bases between. The CDR3 here is CASRTEDTQYF. CDR3 coding DNA: TGTGCCAGCAGGACTGAGGATACGCAGTATTTT. The complete variable domain, with remaining parts taken from reference TRBV28 and TRBJ2-3, reads DVKVTQSSRYLVKRTGEKVFLECVQDMDHENMFWYRQDPGLGLRLIYFSYDVKMKEKGDIPEGYSVSREKKERFSLILESASTNQTSMYLCASRTEDTQYFGPGTRLTVL.